The 25 T cell receptor beta chains below come from one sample, sequenced in a study of T cells in localized non-small cell lung cancer. Here immunoSEQ multiplex PCR was the method, and the copy in TCRdb shows in-frame clones only, minus some. The sample shows about 52,000 clones, 86% of them seen only once. Sequencing used peripheral blood, obtained before any cancer treatment. All receptors come from a male donor at least 60 years old with stage III squamous cell lung carcinoma.

The chain carries TRBV30 and TRBJ1-2; D call uncertain. Germline V CDR1 and CDR2: GTSNPN, SVGIG (reference sequence). This CDR3 is 11 amino acids long. V was clipped by 4 bases and J by 7 bases, with 10 bases between them. The CDR3 reads CAWTEVGGYTF. The CDR3 DNA is TGTGCCTGGACAGAAGTAGGTGGCTACACCTTC.

The chain has TRBV27 and TRBJ2-7; 15 bases align to TRBD2. Germline V lookup: CDR1 MNHEY, CDR2 SMNVEV (reference sequence). Germline trimming cut 4 bases from V and 0 bases from J; bases unmatched to any gene: 7. The length of the CDR3 is 18 residues. In nucleotides, the CDR3 is TGTGCCAGCAGTTCCGGACTAGCGGGGGGGACTAGCTCCTACGAGCAGTACTTC. Protein: CASSSGLAGGTSSYEQYF.

The chain employs TRBV5-1 and TRBJ1-5; D possibly corresponds to TRBD1 (5 bases). V lost 0 bases to trimming and J lost 3 bases, with 7 bases between them. Germline V gives CDR1 SGHRS, CDR2 YFSETQ. The CDR3 has 14 residues. The CDR3 reads CASSLGQNNQPQHF. CDR3 nucleotide sequence: TGCGCCAGCAGCTTGGGACAGAACAATCAGCCCCAGCATTTT.

This sequence joins TRBV9 and TRBJ2-6; D unclear. This CDR3 has 15 residues. The germline V and J ends were trimmed by 1 base and 0 bases, with 5 bases remaining between them. CDR1 is SGDLS, CDR2 YYNGEE, per germline. The CDR3 region has the DNA TGTGCCAGCAGCGTAAGCAGCTCTGGGGCCAACGTCCTGACTTTC. The encoded protein is CASSVSSSGANVLTF.

The chain recombines TRBV15 with TRBJ1-4, with unresolved D. The CDR3 consists of 13 residues. Germline V gives CDR1 LNHNV, CDR2 YYDKDF (reference sequence). Trimming cost V 1 base and J 5 bases, with 5 bases left between them. The CDR3 bases are TGTGCCACCAGCAGAGCCCGCAATGAAAAACTGTTTTTT. Its protein product is CATSRARNEKLFF.

The J gene is TRBJ1-1, the V gene TRBV5-1; no clear D. The CDR3 extends over 14 amino acids. Germline V gene lookup returns CDR1 SGHRS and CDR2 YFSETQ. The V end was cut by 4 bases, the J end by 6 bases, with 16 bases between. CDR3 region: CASSGSVDAAEAFF. DNA for the CDR3: TGCGCCAGCAGCGGATCGGTAGACGCCGCTGAAGCTTTCTTT.

This clone was recorded only once. V and J are TRBV5-4 and TRBJ2-1; 12 bases match TRBD2. The J segment lost 3 bases and the V segment lost 3 bases, leaving 10 bases of the junction unmatched. From germline, CDR1 is SGHNT and CDR2 YYREEE (reference sequence). CDR3 length: 18 amino acids. The CDR3 DNA sequence: TGTGCCAGCAGCTCTGGACTAGCGGGGCTCGGGAGCTACAATGAGCAGTTCTTC. It translates to CASSSGLAGLGSYNEQFF.

The chain uses TRBV7-8 and TRBJ2-2, with TRBD2 identical over 8 bases. CDR3 length: 15 residues. J gave up 6 bases and V 5 bases, and 8 bases lay outside the gene matches. Germline V lookup: CDR1 SGHVS, CDR2 FQNEAQ. Written as DNA, the CDR3 is TGTGCCAGCAGCCATAGCGGGACTGGGCCCGGGGAGCTGTTTTTT. It translates to CASSHSGTGPGELFF.

This rearrangement joins TRBV5-1 to TRBJ1-1, with a weak D call TRBD1 (5 bases). The germline CDR1 and CDR2 sequences are SGHRS and YFSETQ. Trimming cost V 3 bases and J 3 bases, with 12 bases left between them. The CDR3 length is 14 residues. In DNA, the CDR3 is TGCGCCAGCAGCTCCGCCGGGGGGTACACTGAAGCTTTCTTT. Translating it yields CASSSAGGYTEAFF.

The chain carries TRBV7-2 and TRBJ2-7; TRBD1 is a possible D gene (6 bases). V lost 3 bases and J 4 bases, leaving 10 bases between the germline ends. This CDR3 comprises 13 residues. Germline V lookup: CDR1 SGHTA, CDR2 FQGNSA. The CDR3 region is CASSLGTGYEQYF. In DNA form, the CDR3 reads TGTGCCAGCAGCTTGGGAACAGGGTACGAGCAGTACTTC.

The V and J genes are TRBV5-1 and TRBJ2-2; the match to TRBD2 covers 16 bases. With V trimmed by 3 bases and J by 3 bases, 5 bases remained unmatched. CDR1 and CDR2 (germline): SGHRS, YFSETQ. This CDR3 comprises 18 residues. CDR3: CASSSGLAGGPYTGELFF. In DNA form, the CDR3 reads TGCGCCAGCAGCTCGGGACTAGCGGGAGGGCCGTACACCGGGGAGCTGTTTTTT.

The genes are TRBV7-9 and TRBJ1-5, with a weak D call TRBD1 (5 bases). There are 15 residues in the CDR3. Trimming shortened V by 6 bases and J by 6 bases, and 18 bases separated the two germline ends. Germline CDR1 is SEHNR and CDR2 is FQNEAQ (reference sequence). CDR3 coding DNA: TGTGCCAGCAGGAATACGGACATAGGCGGTCAGCCCCAGCATTTT. Its translation: CASRNTDIGGQPQHF.

The chain combines TRBV27 with TRBJ2-7; no definite D call. Trimming pared 3 bases from V and 2 bases from J, leaving 11 bases between. The CDR3 runs 14 residues. Germline CDR1 MNHEY, CDR2 SMNVEV (reference sequence). For the CDR3, the DNA is TGTGCCAGCAGTTTCAAGACCCGGACCTACGAGCAGTACTTC. Translating gives CASSFKTRTYEQYF.

The rearrangement links TRBV11-1 to TRBJ1-2; D gene unclear. V lost 5 bases and J lost 7, with 20 bases in between. CDR1 is SGHAT, CDR2 FQDESV, per germline (reference sequence). CDR3 length: 15 residues. CDR3 region: CASSPQISIRTGYTF. The CDR3 DNA reads TGTGCCAGCAGCCCCCAAATATCAATCCGGACTGGCTACACCTTC.

The chain carries TRBV11-2 and TRBJ1-5; a possible D gene is TRBD1 (6 bases). Germline CDR1 is SGHAT and CDR2 is FQNNGV. V shed 4 bases and J shed 7 bases, with 11 bases lying between them. The CDR3 covers 13 residues. This CDR3 is CASSYGTLQPQHF. In DNA form, the CDR3 reads TGTGCCAGCAGCTACGGGACACTCCAGCCCCAGCATTTT.

The chain employs TRBV29-1 and TRBJ2-2; D may be TRBD1 (6 bases). In germline, CDR1 is SQVTM, CDR2 ANQGSEA. The germline V and J ends were trimmed by 5 bases and 0 bases, with 16 bases remaining between them. CDR3 length: 16 amino acids. CDR3 nucleotide sequence: TGCAGCGTTCGAATACTAAGGGGGTCGAACACCGGGGAGCTGTTTTTT. It translates to CSVRILRGSNTGELFF.

This chain joins TRBV27 and TRBJ1-1, with D perhaps matching TRBD1 (5 bases). Between the trimmed V and J ends, which lost 4 bases and 5 bases, there was a span of 14 bases. Per the germline V gene, CDR1 is MNHEY and CDR2 is SMNVEV (reference sequence). The CDR3 runs to 14 residues. The DNA of the CDR3 is TGTGCCAGCAGTTCTCCTGACAGTAGAACTGAAGCTTTCTTT. Translation gives CASSSPDSRTEAFF.

The chain is built from TRBV19 and TRBJ2-7, with a weak D call TRBD2 (6 bases). Trimming shortened V by 6 bases and J by 8 bases, and 17 bases separated the two germline ends. The CDR3 is made up of 13 amino acids. Germline CDR1 and CDR2: LNHDA and SQIVND (reference sequence). CDR3 sequence: CASRAGGATKQYF. In nucleotides, the CDR3 is TGTGCCAGTAGGGCGGGCGGGGCTACCAAGCAGTACTTC.

V and J are TRBV14 and TRBJ2-1; a possible D gene is TRBD2 (6 bases). This CDR3 has 16 amino acids. Germline CDR1 and CDR2: SGHDN and FVKESK. The V end was cut by 5 bases, the J end by 7 bases, with 21 bases between. CDR3 in amino acids: CASSYKMGLRDNEQFF. CDR3 sequence (DNA): TGTGCCAGCAGCTATAAAATGGGTTTGCGGGATAATGAGCAGTTCTTC. Full variable domain (outside the CDR3, taken from reference TRBV14 and TRBJ2-1): EAGVTQFPSHSVIEKGQTVTLRCDPISGHDNLYWYRRVMGKEIKFLLHFVKESKQDESGMPNNRFLAERTGGTYSTLKVQPAELEDSGVYFCASSYKMGLRDNEQFFGPGTRLTVL.

V gene TRBV27 combines with J gene TRBJ2-3; maybe TRBD1 (5 bases). Germline lookup yields CDR1 MNHEY and CDR2 SMNVEV (reference sequence). The CDR3 contains 12 residues. V lost 2 bases, J lost 5 bases, and 5 bases lay in between. CDR3 sequence reads: CASSLTGDTQYF. DNA of the CDR3: TGTGCCAGCAGTTTAACAGGAGATACGCAGTATTTT.

The rearrangement uses TRBV27 and TRBJ2-1, with D possibly being TRBD1 (5 bases). This CDR3 comprises 12 residues. The V gene's germline CDR1 is MNHEY and CDR2 SMNVEV (reference sequence). The V gene lost 5 bases and the J gene lost 7 bases, with 9 bases spanning the gap. This CDR3 is CASSLGENEQFF. As DNA, the CDR3 is TGTGCCAGCAGTCTAGGGGAAAATGAGCAGTTCTTC.

This chain links TRBV6-5 with TRBJ2-2; 7 positions agree with TRBD2. Germline assignment: CDR1 MNHEY and CDR2 SVGAGI. This CDR3 region has 15 residues. V shed 3 bases, J shed 5 bases, and the junction held 6 bases outside the gene matches. The CDR3 reads CASSYVGGTTGELFF. DNA for the CDR3: TGTGCCAGCAGTTATGTGGGGGGGACTACCGGGGAGCTGTTTTTT.

This chain links TRBV27 with TRBJ2-7; D call uncertain. The CDR3 has 13 residues. The germline CDR1 and CDR2 sequences are MNHEY and SMNVEV (reference sequence). The ends were cut back, 2 bases at V and 5 bases at J, with 10 bases in the middle. Here the CDR3 reads CASSLLGRDEQYF. CDR3 DNA: TGTGCCAGCAGTTTACTCGGCCGGGACGAGCAGTACTTC.

The genes are TRBV10-3 and TRBJ2-3, with D tentatively TRBD2 (5 bases). Germline-derived CDR1 and CDR2 are ENHRY and SYGVKD. The CDR3 runs 17 residues. V lost 2 bases and J lost 0, with 15 bases in between. CDR3: CAISEPDFSDSTDTQYF. Here the CDR3 DNA reads TGTGCCATCAGTGAGCCGGATTTTAGCGATAGCACAGATACGCAGTATTTT.

The chain links TRBV4-3 to TRBJ2-7; 7 bases fit TRBD1. The CDR3 is 16 residues long. Per germline, CDR1 LGHNA and CDR2 YSLEER. The V segment lost 1 base and the J segment 7 bases; nucleotides outside the gene matches: 13. The CDR3 DNA follows: TGCGCCAGCAGCCAAGGCCGGGACAGCGCCCCGGGTGAGCAGTACTTC. Translating gives CASSQGRDSAPGEQYF.